The present entry profiles one T cell receptor beta chain with its context. Germline assignment: CDR1 SGHTA and CDR2 FQGNSA. Trimming cost V 5 bases and J 4 bases; bases outside gene matches: 5. The CDR3 contains 14 residues. This entry comes from a study of blood T cell repertoires in COVID-19. Turning to the study itself: COVID-19 samples collected from the United States, Italy and Spain covered acute and convalescent phases. T cells, B-cell-depleted T cells, or PBMCs supplied cDNA or gDNA.

In the source study's methods: The authors estimated nucleated cell counts from reference gene primer amplification. Method: immunoSEQ multiplex PCR; TCRdb's copy keeps in-frame clones and lacks some. The DNA gave D and trimming, while V, J and clone size come from that table. Here the sample spans more than 60,000 clones, less than 90% being singletons. The receptor's source is a man aged 55 to 70 with active or convalescent COVID-19. The chain links TRBV7-2 to TRBJ2-3, with 8 bases aligning to TRBD1. The sample taken for sequencing was peripheral blood. CDR3 bases: TGTGCCAGCAGCGACCGACAGGGGTCAGATACGCAGTATTTT. It encodes CASSDRQGSDTQYF.